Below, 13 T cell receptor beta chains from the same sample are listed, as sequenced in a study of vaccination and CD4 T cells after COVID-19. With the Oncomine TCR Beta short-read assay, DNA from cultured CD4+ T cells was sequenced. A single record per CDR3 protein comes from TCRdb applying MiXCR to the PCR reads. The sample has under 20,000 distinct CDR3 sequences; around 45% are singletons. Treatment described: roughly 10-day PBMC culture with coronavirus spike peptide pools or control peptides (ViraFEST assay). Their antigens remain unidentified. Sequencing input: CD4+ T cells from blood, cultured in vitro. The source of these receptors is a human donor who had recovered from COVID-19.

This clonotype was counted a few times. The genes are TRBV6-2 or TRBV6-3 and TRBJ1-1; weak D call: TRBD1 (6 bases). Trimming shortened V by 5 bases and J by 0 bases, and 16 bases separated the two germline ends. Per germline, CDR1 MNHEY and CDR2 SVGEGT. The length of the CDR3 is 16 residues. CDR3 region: CASSGTGRGMNTEAFF. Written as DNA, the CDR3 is TGTGCCAGCAGTGGTACCGGCAGGGGAATGAACACTGAAGCTTTCTTT.

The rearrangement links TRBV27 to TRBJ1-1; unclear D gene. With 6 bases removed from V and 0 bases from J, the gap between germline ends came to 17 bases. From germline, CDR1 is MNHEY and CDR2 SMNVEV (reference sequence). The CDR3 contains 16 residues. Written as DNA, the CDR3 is TGTGCCAGCAGAGACCCGAGCCTTCTTCTGAACACTGAAGCTTTCTTT. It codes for CASRDPSLLLNTEAFF.

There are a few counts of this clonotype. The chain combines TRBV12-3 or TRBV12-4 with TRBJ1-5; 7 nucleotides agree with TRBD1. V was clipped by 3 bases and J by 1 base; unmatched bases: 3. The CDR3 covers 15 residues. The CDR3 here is CASSFRGVSNQPQHF. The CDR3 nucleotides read TGTGCCAGCAGTTTCAGGGGGGTCAGCAATCAGCCCCAGCATTTT.

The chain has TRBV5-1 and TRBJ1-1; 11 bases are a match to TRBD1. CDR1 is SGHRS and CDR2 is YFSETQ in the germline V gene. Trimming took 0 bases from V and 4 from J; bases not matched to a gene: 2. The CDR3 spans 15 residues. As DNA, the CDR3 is TGCGCCAGCAGCTTGGGGGGGACAGGGGGCACTGAAGCTTTCTTT. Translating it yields CASSLGGTGGTEAFF.

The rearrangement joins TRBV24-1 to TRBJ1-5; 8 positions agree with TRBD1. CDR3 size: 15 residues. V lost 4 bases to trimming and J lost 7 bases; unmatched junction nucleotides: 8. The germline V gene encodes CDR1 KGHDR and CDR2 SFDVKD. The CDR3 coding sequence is TGTGCCACCAGTGAGCCTGGACAGGGCGCCCAGCCCCAGCATTTT. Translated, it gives CATSEPGQGAQPQHF.

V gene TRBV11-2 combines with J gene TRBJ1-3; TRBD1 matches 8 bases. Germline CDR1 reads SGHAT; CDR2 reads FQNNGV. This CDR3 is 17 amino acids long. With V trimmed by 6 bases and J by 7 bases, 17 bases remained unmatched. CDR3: CASRPGDRNTLENTIYF. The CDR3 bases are TGTGCCAGCAGACCAGGGGACAGGAACACTCTGGAGAACACCATATATTTT. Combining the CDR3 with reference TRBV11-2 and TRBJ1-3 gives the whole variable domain EAGVAQSPRYKIIEKRQSVAFWCNPISGHATLYWYQQILGQGPKLLIQFQNNGVVDDSQLPKDRFSAERLKGVDSTLKIQPAKLEDSAVYLCASRPGDRNTLENTIYFGEGSWLTVV.

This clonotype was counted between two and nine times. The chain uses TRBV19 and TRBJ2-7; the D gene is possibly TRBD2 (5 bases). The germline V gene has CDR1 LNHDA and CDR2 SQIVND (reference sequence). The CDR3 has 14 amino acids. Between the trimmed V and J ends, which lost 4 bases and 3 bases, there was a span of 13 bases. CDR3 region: CASSTGGAVYEQYF. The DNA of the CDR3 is TGTGCCAGTAGTACCGGAGGAGCCGTCTACGAGCAGTACTTC.

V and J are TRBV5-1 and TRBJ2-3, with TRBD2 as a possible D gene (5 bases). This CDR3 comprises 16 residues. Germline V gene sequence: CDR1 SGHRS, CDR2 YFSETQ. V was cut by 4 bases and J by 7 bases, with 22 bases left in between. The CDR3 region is CASSPPAPQEVNTQYF. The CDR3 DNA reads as TGCGCCAGCAGCCCCCCCGCCCCCCAGGAGGTGAATACGCAGTATTTT.

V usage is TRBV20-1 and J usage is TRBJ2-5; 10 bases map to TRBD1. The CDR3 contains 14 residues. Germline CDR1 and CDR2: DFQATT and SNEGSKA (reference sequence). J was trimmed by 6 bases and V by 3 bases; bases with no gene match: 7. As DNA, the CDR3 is TGCAGTGCTAGGCGGGGACAGGGGCAGAAGACCCAGTACTTC. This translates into CSARRGQGQKTQYF.

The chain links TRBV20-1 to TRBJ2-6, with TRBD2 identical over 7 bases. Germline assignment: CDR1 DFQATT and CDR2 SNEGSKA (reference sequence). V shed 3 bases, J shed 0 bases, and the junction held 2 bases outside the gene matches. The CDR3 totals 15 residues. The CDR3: CSARGGSSGANVLTF. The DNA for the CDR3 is TGCAGTGCTAGGGGCGGGAGCTCTGGGGCCAACGTCCTGACTTTC.

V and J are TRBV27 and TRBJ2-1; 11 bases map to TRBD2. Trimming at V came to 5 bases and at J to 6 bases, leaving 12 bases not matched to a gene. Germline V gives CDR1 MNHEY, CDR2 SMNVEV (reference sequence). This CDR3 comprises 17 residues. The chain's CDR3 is CASSLVMTSGALNEQFF. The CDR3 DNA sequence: TGTGCCAGCAGTCTAGTTATGACTAGCGGGGCCCTCAATGAGCAGTTCTTC.

The CDR3 bases are TGTGCCAGCAGGGGTGGACGGGCCCTCTATGGCTACACCTTC. Encoded protein: CASRGGRALYGYTF. The chain is built from TRBV6-1 and TRBJ1-2; D gene ambiguous. CDR1 is MNHNS and CDR2 is SASEGT in the germline V gene. V was pared by 6 bases and J by 4 bases, with 15 bases between. The CDR3 runs to 14 residues.

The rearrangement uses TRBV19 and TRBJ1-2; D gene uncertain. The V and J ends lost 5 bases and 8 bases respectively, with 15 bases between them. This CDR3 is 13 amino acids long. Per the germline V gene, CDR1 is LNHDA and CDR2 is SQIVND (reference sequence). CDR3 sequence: CASSRRSPSGYTF. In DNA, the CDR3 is TGTGCCAGTAGTCGTCGATCGCCGTCGGGCTACACCTTC.